This TCR beta chain came from a study of T cell responses to AZD1222 COVID-19 vaccine. About the research overall: Analysis merged second doses at about 4 or about 12 weeks.

In regard to this clone: Its specificity is unknown.

With 3 bases clipped from V and 4 bases from J, the junction kept 8 bases outside the gene matches. Looked up from germline, CDR1 is MNHNS and CDR2 is SASEGT. The CDR3 contains 16 residues. Findings of the study overall: Unmutated regions of variants are reportedly targeted by nearly half of spike-specific TCRs. Elevations in Spike-specific TCR breadth and depth followed administration of two AZD1222 doses. At study baseline, merely five or six AZD1222 recipients were seropositive.

Profiled with immunoSEQ multiplex PCR; TCRdb holds only in-frame clones, not every one. The data hold about 97,000 clones, with more than 75% observed a single time. The source is an adult in good health. The chain links TRBV6-1 to TRBJ2-7, with TRBD1 identical over 11 bases. The input for sequencing was peripheral blood, taken on day 0 of AZD1222 vaccination. The CDR3 region has the DNA TGTGCCAGCAGTGACCCCGGACAGGGGGCACGTTACGAGCAGTACTTC. This sequence encodes CASSDPGQGARYEQYF.